Sequencing of this T cell receptor (beta chain) was carried out in a study of TIL therapy for anti-PD-1-resistant metastatic lung cancer (dated by TCRdb to about 2021). Regarding the study in general: Before any PD-1/PD-L1 blockade was given, tumors were harvested, nivolumab was then administered, and patients who progressed went on to receive lymphodepletion, an infusion of expanded TIL, and IL-2. Most of the cohort had lung adenocarcinoma, including a handful of EGFR-mutant tumors and two ALK-rearranged tumors, and half of the patients were either current or former smokers. Across the cohort, whole-exome sequencing showed a median non-synonymous tumor mutation burden of roughly 1.5 mutations per megabase. T cell receptor beta sequencing of tumor and peripheral blood was used to follow clonotypes across the tumor, the expanded TIL product and serial blood samples. Among the enrolled patients, the median age was around 54 years (range 38-75), and the median tumor PD-L1 proportion score was 5.5% to 6.5%.

The CDR3 has 14 amino acids, counting the end cysteine and phenylalanine. Only the CDR3 DNA is retained, 42 bases long and in frame from the first base. The junction shows trimming of 5 bases on V and 4 bases on J, and the gene matches do not reach 3 bases of it. CDR1 MNHNY and CDR2 SVGAGI were looked up in the germline V gene (reference sequence). Using bias-controlled multiplex PCR with the immunoSEQ v3 hsTCRB kit, the TCR beta CDR3 regions were amplified from genomic DNA. The TCR libraries were sequenced on an Illumina NextSeq 500 to approximately 1.8 million read pairs for survey level or about 5-6 million read pairs for deep level. Under the source paper's analysis protocol: V, D and J genes were assigned, non-productive sequences were removed, and clonality was reported by immunoSEQ Analyzer software. Repertoires were compared using productive Simpson clonality and Morisita overlap index of productive TRB rearrangements between infused TIL and blood. Absolute clonotype counts in blood were estimated by multiplying the lymphocyte count by the CD3+ fraction and by the productive frequency of the clone. TCRdb provides this immuneACCESS table in a form limited to in-frame rearrangements. Some clones are lacking; in checked studies, under half of them reflect an unresolved V gene, and why the rest are absent is not known. V and J calls and clone size are as listed in that table; D and trimming were resolved from the DNA. The sample table lists 35,000 to 55,000 clones, around 80% of them with a count of one. Less than 15% of the sample is taken by the ten largest.

This sample's time point label indicates: pre-treatment sample, taken before nivolumab and TIL therapy. Adults with stage 4 NSCLC were enrolled from late 2017 to early 2020 in a dual-center phase I trial. The samples were drawn from an open-label, single-arm phase I trial testing tumor-infiltrating lymphocyte therapy combined with nivolumab in advanced non-small cell lung cancer. Blood mononuclear cells from EDTA tubes were separated on a Ficoll gradient and snap-frozen as pellets, and DNA was extracted from the cells using a Qiagen mini-prep kit. On the study overall, not on this receptor specifically: The study protocol defined all tumor marker inferences as exploratory. The baseline peripheral repertoire was partially replaced by infused TIL clonotypes, which then decayed over months, and no apparent association between persistence and response was found. Generalizability was limited because the cohort was highly selected, with more treatment-naive, never-smoker and oncogene-addicted patients included than is typical.

On this clone itself: Its antigen target is currently unknown. Base quality data are lacking; no much larger clone is found one base away.

Recombination connected TRBV6-6 to TRBJ1-5; 9 bases in between match TRBD1. Sequenced material: blood, taken at baseline. This receptor was obtained from a man aged 65 to 85 with non-small cell lung cancer. CDR3 sequence: CASSRTGANQPQHF. The DNA sequence is as follows: TGTGCCAGCAGTCGGACAGGGGCTAATCAGCCCCAGCATTTT.